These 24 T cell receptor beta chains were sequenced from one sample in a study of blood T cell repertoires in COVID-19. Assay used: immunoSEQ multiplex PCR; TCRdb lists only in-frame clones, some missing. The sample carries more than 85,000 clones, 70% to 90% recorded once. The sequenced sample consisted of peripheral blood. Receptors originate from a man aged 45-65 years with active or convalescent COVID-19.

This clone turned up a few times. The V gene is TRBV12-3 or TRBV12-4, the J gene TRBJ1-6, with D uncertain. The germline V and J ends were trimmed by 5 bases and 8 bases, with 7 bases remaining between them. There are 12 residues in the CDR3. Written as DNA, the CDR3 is TGTGCCAGCAGTGGCCAGGATTCACCCCTCCACTTT. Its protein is CASSGQDSPLHF.

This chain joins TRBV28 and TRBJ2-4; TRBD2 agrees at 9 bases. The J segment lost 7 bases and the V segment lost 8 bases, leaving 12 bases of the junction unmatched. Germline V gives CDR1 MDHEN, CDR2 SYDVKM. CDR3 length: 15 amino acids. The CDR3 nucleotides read TGTGCCAGCTCCCCCCCTGGGACTAGCCCTAACATTCAGTACTTC. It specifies CASSPPGTSPNIQYF.

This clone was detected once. CDR3 in DNA: TGTGCCAGCAGCTTAGCAACTAGCACAGATACGCAGTATTTT. This gives the protein CASSLATSTDTQYF. This sequence joins TRBV7-8 and TRBJ2-3, with no clear D. In germline, CDR1 is SGHVS, CDR2 FQNEAQ. The CDR3 consists of 14 residues. V was pared by 0 bases and J by 0 bases, with 4 bases between.

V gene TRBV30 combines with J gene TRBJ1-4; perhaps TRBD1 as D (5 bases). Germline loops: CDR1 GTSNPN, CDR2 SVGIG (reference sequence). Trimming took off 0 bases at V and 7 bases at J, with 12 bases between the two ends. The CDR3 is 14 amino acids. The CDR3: CAWSVTGGGEKLFF. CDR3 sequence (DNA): TGTGCCTGGAGTGTAACCGGGGGGGGTGAAAAACTGTTTTTT.

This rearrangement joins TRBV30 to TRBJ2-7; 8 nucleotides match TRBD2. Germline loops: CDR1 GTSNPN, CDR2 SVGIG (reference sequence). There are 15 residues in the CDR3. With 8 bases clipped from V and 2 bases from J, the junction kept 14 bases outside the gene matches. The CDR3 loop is CARAGGRGATYEQYF. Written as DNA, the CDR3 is TGTGCCCGGGCCGGTGGGCGGGGGGCCACCTACGAGCAGTACTTC.

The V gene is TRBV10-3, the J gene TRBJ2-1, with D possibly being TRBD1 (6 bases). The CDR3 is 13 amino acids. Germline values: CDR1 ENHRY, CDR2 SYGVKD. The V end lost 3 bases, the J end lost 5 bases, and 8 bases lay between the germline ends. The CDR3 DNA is TGTGCCATCAGTGATGGGGACAACAATGAGCAGTTCTTC. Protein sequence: CAISDGDNNEQFF.

The CDR3 DNA is TGTGCCAGCAGCTTAAGCAGGACTAGCGGGGGGGGCACAGATACGCAGTATTTT. Translation gives CASSLSRTSGGGTDTQYF. This sequence joins TRBV11-2 and TRBJ2-3; TRBD2 aligns across 15 bases. Germline CDR1 is SGHAT and CDR2 is FQNNGV. The CDR3 runs 18 residues. V shed 2 bases, J shed 1 base, and the junction held 4 bases outside the gene matches.

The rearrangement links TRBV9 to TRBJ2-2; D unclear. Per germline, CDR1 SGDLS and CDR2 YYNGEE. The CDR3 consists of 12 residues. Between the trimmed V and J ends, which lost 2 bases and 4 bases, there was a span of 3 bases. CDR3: CASSVSTGELFF. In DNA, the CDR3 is TGTGCCAGCAGCGTGAGCACCGGGGAGCTGTTTTTT.

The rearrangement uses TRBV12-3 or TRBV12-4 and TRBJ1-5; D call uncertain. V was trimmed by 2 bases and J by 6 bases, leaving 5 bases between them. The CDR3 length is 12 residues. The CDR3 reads CASSLSGQPQHF. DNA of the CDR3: TGTGCCAGCAGTTTAAGCGGTCAGCCCCAGCATTTT.

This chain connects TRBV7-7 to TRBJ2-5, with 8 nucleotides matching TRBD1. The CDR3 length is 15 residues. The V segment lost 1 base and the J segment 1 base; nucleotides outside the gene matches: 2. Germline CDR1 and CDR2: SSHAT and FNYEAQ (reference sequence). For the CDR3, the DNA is TGTGCCAGCAGCTTAGGACAGGGGACCCAAGAGACCCAGTACTTC. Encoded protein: CASSLGQGTQETQYF.

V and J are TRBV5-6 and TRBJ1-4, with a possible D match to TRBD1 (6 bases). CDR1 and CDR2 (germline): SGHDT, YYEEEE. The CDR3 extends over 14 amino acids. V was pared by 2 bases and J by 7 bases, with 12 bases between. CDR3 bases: TGTGCCAGCAGCTTCGGCCACAGGGCTGAAAAACTGTTTTTT. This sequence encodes CASSFGHRAEKLFF.

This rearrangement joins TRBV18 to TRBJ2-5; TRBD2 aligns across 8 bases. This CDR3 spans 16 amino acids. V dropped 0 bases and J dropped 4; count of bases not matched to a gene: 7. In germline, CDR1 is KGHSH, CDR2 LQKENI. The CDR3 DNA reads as TGTGCCAGCTCACCACCACGCCCAGCGGGGGCAGAGACCCAGTACTTC. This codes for CASSPPRPAGAETQYF. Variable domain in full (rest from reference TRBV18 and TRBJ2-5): NAGVMQNPRHLVRRRGQEARLRCSPMKGHSHVYWYRQLPEEGLKFMVYLQKENIIDESGMPKERFSAEFPKEGPSILRIQQVVRGDSAAYFCASSPPRPAGAETQYFGPGTRLLVL.

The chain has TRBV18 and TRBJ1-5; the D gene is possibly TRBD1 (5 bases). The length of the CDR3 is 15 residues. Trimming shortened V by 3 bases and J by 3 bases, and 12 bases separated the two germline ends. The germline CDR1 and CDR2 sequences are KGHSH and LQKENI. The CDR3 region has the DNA TGTGCCAGCTCACCGGGGGAGGGGACCAATCAGCCCCAGCATTTT. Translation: CASSPGEGTNQPQHF.

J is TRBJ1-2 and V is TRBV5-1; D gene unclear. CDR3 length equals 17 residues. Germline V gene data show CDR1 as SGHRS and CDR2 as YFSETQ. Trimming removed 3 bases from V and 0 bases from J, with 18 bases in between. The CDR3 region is CASSSGAMIGANYGYTF. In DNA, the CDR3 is TGCGCCAGCAGCTCGGGAGCCATGATTGGGGCTAACTATGGCTACACCTTC.

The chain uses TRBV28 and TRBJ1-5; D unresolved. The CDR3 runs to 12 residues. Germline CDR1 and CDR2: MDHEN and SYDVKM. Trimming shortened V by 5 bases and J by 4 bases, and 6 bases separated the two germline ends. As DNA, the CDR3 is TGTGCCAGCAGTACACTAAATCAGCCCCAGCATTTT. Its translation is CASSTLNQPQHF.

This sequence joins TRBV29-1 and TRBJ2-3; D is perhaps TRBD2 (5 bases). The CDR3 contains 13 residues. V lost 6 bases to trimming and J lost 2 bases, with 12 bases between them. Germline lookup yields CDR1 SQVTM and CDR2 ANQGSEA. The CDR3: CSVRSGFTDTQYF. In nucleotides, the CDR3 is TGCAGCGTCCGGAGCGGATTCACAGATACGCAGTATTTT.

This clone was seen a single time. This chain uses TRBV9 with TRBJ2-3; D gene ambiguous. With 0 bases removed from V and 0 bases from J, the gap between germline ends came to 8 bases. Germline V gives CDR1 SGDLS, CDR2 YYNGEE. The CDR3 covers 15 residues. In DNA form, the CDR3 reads TGTGCCAGCAGCGTAGATGGCCATAGCACAGATACGCAGTATTTT. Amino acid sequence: CASSVDGHSTDTQYF. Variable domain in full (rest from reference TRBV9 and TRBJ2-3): DSGVTQTPKHLITATGQRVTLRCSPRSGDLSVYWYQQSLDQGLQFLIQYYNGEERAKGNILERFSAQQFPDLHSELNLSSLELGDSALYFCASSVDGHSTDTQYFGPGTRLTVL.

CDR3 nucleotide sequence: TGTGCCAGCGGGGGGGGCAGGGCCACTGAAGCTTTCTTT. It specifies CASGGGRATEAFF. This rearrangement joins TRBV6-5 to TRBJ1-1, with D perhaps TRBD1 (6 bases). Germline CDR1 and CDR2: MNHEY and SVGAGI. Trimming left V 8 bases short and J 4 bases short, with 14 bases between. The CDR3 contains 13 residues.

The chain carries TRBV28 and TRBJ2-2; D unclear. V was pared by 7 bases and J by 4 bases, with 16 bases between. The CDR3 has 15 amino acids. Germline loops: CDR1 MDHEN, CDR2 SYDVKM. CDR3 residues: CASKALNQFTGELFF. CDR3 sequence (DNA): TGTGCCAGCAAAGCGTTGAACCAGTTCACCGGGGAGCTGTTTTTT.

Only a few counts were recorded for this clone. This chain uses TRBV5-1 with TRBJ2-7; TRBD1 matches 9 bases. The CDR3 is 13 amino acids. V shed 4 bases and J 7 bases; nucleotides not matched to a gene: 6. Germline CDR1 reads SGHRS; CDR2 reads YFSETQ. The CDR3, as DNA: TGCGCCAGCAGCCGGGACAGGGCGGGAGAGCAGTACGTC. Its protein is CASSRDRAGEQYV.

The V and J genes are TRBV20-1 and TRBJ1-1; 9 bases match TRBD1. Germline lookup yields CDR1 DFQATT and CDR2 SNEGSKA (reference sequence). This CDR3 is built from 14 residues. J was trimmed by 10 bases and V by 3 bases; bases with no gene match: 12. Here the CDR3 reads CSASSGTGMIRAFF. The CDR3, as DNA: TGCAGTGCTAGTTCAGGGACAGGGATGATAAGAGCTTTCTTT.

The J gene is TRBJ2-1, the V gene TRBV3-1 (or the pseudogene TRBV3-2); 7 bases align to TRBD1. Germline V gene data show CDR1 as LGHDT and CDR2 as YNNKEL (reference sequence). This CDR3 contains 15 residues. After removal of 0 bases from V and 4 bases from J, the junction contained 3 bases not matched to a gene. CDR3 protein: CASSQDTGDYNEQFF. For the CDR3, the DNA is TGTGCCAGCAGCCAAGACACAGGGGATTACAATGAGCAGTTCTTC.

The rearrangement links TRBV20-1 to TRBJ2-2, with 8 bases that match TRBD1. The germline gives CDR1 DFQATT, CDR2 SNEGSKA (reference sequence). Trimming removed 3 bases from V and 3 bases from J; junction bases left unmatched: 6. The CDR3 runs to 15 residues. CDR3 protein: CSASPGGGYTGELFF. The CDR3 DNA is TGCAGTGCTAGTCCAGGGGGCGGGTACACCGGGGAGCTGTTTTTT.

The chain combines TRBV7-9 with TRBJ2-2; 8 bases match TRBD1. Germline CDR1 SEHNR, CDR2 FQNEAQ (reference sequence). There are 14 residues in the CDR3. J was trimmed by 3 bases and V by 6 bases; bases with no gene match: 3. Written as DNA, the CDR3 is TGTGCCAGCAGTCGACAGGGGCACACCGGGGAGCTGTTTTTT. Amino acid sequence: CASSRQGHTGELFF.